One and the same sample provided the 25 T cell receptor beta chains below, sequenced in a study of cytomegalovirus exposure and HLA in healthy donors. The PCR was carried out with 60 Vbeta primers and 13 Jbeta primers. Some clones are missing from TCRdb's copy, which holds only in-frame ones; the method was immunoSEQ multiplex PCR. Among approximately 290,000 clones, about 80% were seen once, and the ten largest hold approximately 0.3%. Specimen: PBMCs. Every receptor here comes from a girl aged 2 to 9 in good health and CMV-seronegative.

The V and J genes are TRBV7-9 and TRBJ1-2; 11 bases agree with TRBD1. V shed 5 bases, J shed 8 bases, and the junction held 13 bases outside the gene matches. The length of the CDR3 is 16 residues. CDR1 is SEHNR, CDR2 FQNEAQ, per germline (reference sequence). The CDR3 DNA is TGTGCCAGCAGCCCTGTACCGCTAGGGACAGGGGGAGGCTACACCTTC. The encoded protein is CASSPVPLGTGGGYTF.

The chain couples TRBV5-6 to TRBJ2-4; TRBD1 matches 9 bases. Germline V gene sequence: CDR1 SGHDT, CDR2 YYEEEE. J was trimmed by 6 bases and V by 0 bases; bases with no gene match: 10. The CDR3 extends over 17 amino acids. The CDR3 bases are TGTGCCAGCAGCTTGGCCCCCGGGACAGGGTCGCGAAACATTCAGTACTTC. Its protein is CASSLAPGTGSRNIQYF.

J is TRBJ1-6 and V is TRBV25-1; TRBD1 aligns across 8 bases. Germline loops: CDR1 MGHDK, CDR2 SYGVNS. The CDR3 length is 15 residues. V shed 1 base, J shed 7 bases, and the junction held 3 bases outside the gene matches. The CDR3: CASSESGGWNSPLHF. DNA of the CDR3: TGTGCCAGCAGTGAATCAGGGGGCTGGAATTCACCCCTCCACTTT.

CDR3 amino acids: CASSLARPSETHYEQYF. CDR3 DNA: TGTGCCAGCAGCTTAGCTCGACCTAGCGAGACCCACTACGAGCAGTACTTC. V usage is TRBV7-9 and J usage is TRBJ2-7; maybe TRBD2 (6 bases). V was cut by 0 bases and J by 3 bases, with 18 bases left in between. Germline V gives CDR1 SEHNR, CDR2 FQNEAQ (reference sequence). The CDR3 is 17 residues long.

The rearrangement joins TRBV6-5 to TRBJ1-2, with D maybe TRBD1 (5 bases). Trimming took 3 bases from V and 6 from J, leaving 17 bases between them. The CDR3 runs to 15 residues. Germline values: CDR1 MNHEY, CDR2 SVGAGI. The CDR3 nucleotides are TGTGCCAGCAGTTATTCTCGGTCCACGGGGGATGGCTACACCTTC. It encodes CASSYSRSTGDGYTF.

J is TRBJ1-5 and V is TRBV29-1; D may be TRBD1 (6 bases). There are 12 residues in the CDR3. The ends were cut back, 4 bases at V and 4 bases at J, with 8 bases in the middle. Germline values: CDR1 SQVTM, CDR2 ANQGSEA. Here the CDR3 DNA reads TGCAGCGTTGCACAGGGAAATCAGCCCCAGCATTTT. It translates to CSVAQGNQPQHF.

The CDR3 nucleotides are TGTGCCATCAGTGAGTCCAGGGTTGGTGGCTACACCTTC. This gives the protein CAISESRVGGYTF. The chain couples TRBV10-3 to TRBJ1-2; D perhaps matches TRBD1 (5 bases). The germline gives CDR1 ENHRY, CDR2 SYGVKD. V lost 0 bases to trimming and J lost 7 bases, with 9 bases between them. This CDR3 is built from 13 residues.

CDR3 sequence (DNA): TGTGCCAGCAACAGGGACAGATCGAACACCGGGGAGCTGTTTTTT. This sequence encodes CASNRDRSNTGELFF. This chain uses TRBV6-5 with TRBJ2-2, with 7 bases lining up with TRBD1. CDR1 is MNHEY and CDR2 is SVGAGI in the germline V gene. The CDR3 is 15 residues long. V lost 7 bases to trimming and J lost 0 bases; unmatched junction nucleotides: 5.

V gene TRBV12-5 combines with J gene TRBJ1-5; 7 bases are shared with TRBD1. V lost 5 bases to trimming and J lost 6 bases; unmatched junction nucleotides: 7. The CDR3 consists of 14 residues. Germline assignment: CDR1 LGHNT and CDR2 FRNRAP. Here the CDR3 reads CASGPGQAPQPQHF. In DNA, the CDR3 is TGTGCTAGTGGTCCAGGACAGGCCCCTCAGCCCCAGCATTTT.

There are a few counts of this clone. The chain carries TRBV7-2 and TRBJ2-4; 8 bases are shared with TRBD2. V shed 3 bases and J 3 bases; nucleotides not matched to a gene: 7. The CDR3 loop spans 16 amino acids. Germline V gives CDR1 SGHTA, CDR2 FQGNSA. CDR3 region: CASSFGREVVKNIQYF. The CDR3 DNA reads as TGTGCCAGCAGCTTCGGGCGGGAGGTAGTCAAAAACATTCAGTACTTC.

The gene calls are TRBV9 and TRBJ1-1; a possible D gene is TRBD1 (6 bases). Germline CDR1 is SGDLS and CDR2 is YYNGEE. This CDR3 is 15 amino acids long. V lost 1 base and J 2 bases, leaving 12 bases between the germline ends. CDR3 DNA: TGTGCCAGCAGCGTATTCGGTGGGGGCAACACTGAAGCTTTCTTT. Translated, it gives CASSVFGGGNTEAFF.

This chain uses TRBV10-3 with TRBJ2-3; 9 nucleotides agree with TRBD1. V shed 4 bases, J shed 4 bases, and the junction held 9 bases outside the gene matches. This CDR3 spans 16 amino acids. Germline assignment: CDR1 ENHRY and CDR2 SYGVKD. CDR3 sequence: CAISGKQGALPDTQYF. The CDR3 DNA follows: TGTGCCATCAGTGGAAAACAGGGGGCGCTTCCAGATACGCAGTATTTT.

This chain links TRBV30 with TRBJ2-7; 11 bases agree with TRBD2. The germline gives CDR1 GTSNPN, CDR2 SVGIG (reference sequence). The CDR3 consists of 17 residues. The junction had 11 bases not matched to a gene; V was cut back by 0 bases and J by 4 bases. CDR3 sequence (DNA): TGTGCCTGGAGTGTGGGTAGCGGGAGGGCCATCGGGTACGAGCAGTACTTC. Protein sequence: CAWSVGSGRAIGYEQYF. The whole variable domain, filled in from reference TRBV30 and TRBJ2-7, reads SQTIHQWPATLVQPVGSPLSLECTVEGTSNPNLYWYRQAAGRGLQLLFYSVGIGQISSEVPQNLSASRPQDRQFILSSKKLLLSDSGFYLCAWSVGSGRAIGYEQYFGPGTRLTVT.

The chain uses TRBV28 and TRBJ1-5; D is possibly TRBD1 (5 bases). The CDR3 sequence is 17 residues long. Germline V CDR1 and CDR2: MDHEN, SYDVKM. V shed 1 base and J shed 0 bases, with 13 bases lying between them. CDR3 nucleotide sequence: TGTGCCAGCAGTTTATTAGATAGACAGTATAGCAATCAGCCCCAGCATTTT. Encoded protein: CASSLLDRQYSNQPQHF.

The chain carries TRBV12-5 and TRBJ1-1; 8 nucleotides agree with TRBD1. V lost 3 bases to trimming and J lost 5 bases; unmatched junction nucleotides: 5. This CDR3 contains 14 residues. CDR1 is LGHNT, CDR2 FRNRAP, per germline. In DNA form, the CDR3 reads TGTGCTAGTGGTTTATCCAGGGGGCGGACTGAAGCTTTCTTT. Translating gives CASGLSRGRTEAFF. Supplemented by reference TRBV12-5 and TRBJ1-1, the full variable domain reads DARVTQTPRHKVTEMGQEVTMRCQPILGHNTVFWYRQTMMQGLELLAYFRNRAPLDDSGMPKDRFSAEMPDATLATLKIQPSEPRDSAVYFCASGLSRGRTEAFFGQGTRLTVV.

This chain uses TRBV29-1 with TRBJ1-1; 8 nucleotides line up with TRBD1. Germline CDR1 and CDR2: SQVTM and ANQGSEA. This CDR3 is 12 amino acids long. V lost 6 bases and J lost 4; bases outside the gene matches: 4. In DNA form, the CDR3 reads TGCAGCGTCCTAACAGGGGGCACTGAAGCTTTCTTT. Protein: CSVLTGGTEAFF.

This clone was counted once. The chain recombines TRBV29-1 with TRBJ1-2, with TRBD1 as a possible D gene (6 bases). The CDR3 length is 12 residues. V was clipped by 3 bases and J by 4 bases, with 9 bases between them. Germline V gives CDR1 SQVTM, CDR2 ANQGSEA. This CDR3 is CSVDQGIYGYTF. In DNA, the CDR3 is TGCAGCGTTGATCAGGGGATCTATGGCTACACCTTC.

The chain uses TRBV10-3 and TRBJ1-1; 8 nucleotides line up with TRBD1. Germline CDR1 ENHRY, CDR2 SYGVKD. V lost 6 bases, J lost 0 bases, and 6 bases stayed unmatched. The CDR3 loop spans 15 amino acids. The CDR3, as DNA: TGTGCCATCAGCTCGACAGGGGCACTGAACACTGAAGCTTTCTTT. It codes for CAISSTGALNTEAFF.

The chain combines TRBV6-5 with TRBJ1-1; tentatively, D is TRBD1 (5 bases). Trimming removed 5 bases from V and 0 bases from J, with 13 bases in between. Germline CDR1 MNHEY, CDR2 SVGAGI. This CDR3 region has 15 residues. CDR3 residues: CASSPSTDLNTEAFF. CDR3 sequence (DNA): TGTGCCAGCAGTCCTTCGACAGATTTGAACACTGAAGCTTTCTTT.

The V and J genes are TRBV5-1 and TRBJ2-1, with D perhaps matching TRBD1 (5 bases). CDR3 length: 13 residues. Trimming cost V 0 bases and J 7 bases, with 8 bases left between them. The germline V gene has CDR1 SGHRS and CDR2 YFSETQ. The CDR3: CASSLEGWNEQFF. CDR3 DNA sequence: TGCGCCAGCAGCTTGGAGGGGTGGAATGAGCAGTTCTTC. The whole variable domain, filled in from reference TRBV5-1 and TRBJ2-1, reads KAGVTQTPRYLIKTRGQQVTLSCSPISGHRSVSWYQQTPGQGLQFLFEYFSETQRNKGNFPGRFSGRQFSNSRSEMNVSTLELGDSALYLCASSLEGWNEQFFGPGTRLTVL.

The CDR3 DNA is TGTGCCAGCAGCCCCTACACATACCGCCTACCAGGTAATGAGCAGTTCTTC. Protein sequence: CASSPYTYRLPGNEQFF. The chain carries TRBV28 and TRBJ2-1; D is unresolved. This CDR3 comprises 17 residues. Trimming removed 6 bases from V and 7 bases from J, with 25 bases in between. The germline gives CDR1 MDHEN, CDR2 SYDVKM.

The chain links TRBV4-1 to TRBJ2-5; weak D call: TRBD2 (5 bases). With 1 base removed from V and 3 bases from J, the gap between germline ends came to 12 bases. Germline CDR1 is MGHRA and CDR2 is YSYEKL. The CDR3 is made up of 15 amino acids. The CDR3 reads CASSQGAVIEETQYF. In DNA, the CDR3 is TGCGCCAGCAGCCAAGGAGCGGTGATAGAAGAGACCCAGTACTTC.

The chain is built from TRBV27 and TRBJ2-7; 9 bases fit TRBD2. Germline V gene lookup returns CDR1 MNHEY and CDR2 SMNVEV (reference sequence). Germline trimming cut 0 bases from V and 6 bases from J; bases unmatched to any gene: 9. This CDR3 is built from 16 residues. CDR3 protein: CASSLSRLAGTAEQYF. The CDR3 DNA reads as TGTGCCAGCAGTTTATCGCGTCTAGCGGGAACTGCCGAGCAGTACTTC.

The chain links TRBV30 to TRBJ1-1; 9 bases fit TRBD1. CDR3 size: 13 residues. The J segment lost 5 bases and the V segment lost 7 bases, leaving 8 bases of the junction unmatched. From germline, CDR1 is GTSNPN and CDR2 SVGIG (reference sequence). The CDR3 DNA sequence: TGTGCCTCTGGGACAGGGAGAGGAACTGAAGCTTTCTTT. As protein: CASGTGRGTEAFF.

The V call is TRBV7-9, the J call TRBJ2-2, with 10 bases identical to TRBD1. Germline assignment: CDR1 SEHNR and CDR2 FQNEAQ (reference sequence). This CDR3 is built from 16 residues. The ends lost 2 bases at V and 4 bases at J; junction bases unmatched: 4. CDR3 residues: CASSLRDRGGTGELFF. In nucleotides, the CDR3 is TGTGCCAGCAGCTTACGGGACAGGGGAGGCACCGGGGAGCTGTTTTTT.